A single T cell receptor beta chain is shown here with its context. The CDR3 is made up of 17 amino acids. The germline V gene has CDR1 MNHEY and CDR2 SVGAGI. Trimming removed 3 bases from V and 4 bases from J; junction bases left unmatched: 10. The sample belongs to a study of T-cell reconstitution after alpha-beta-depleted transplantation in children. This sample's TCRbeta library carried unique molecular identifier barcodes. TCRdb used MiXCR to reprocess the PCR reads, holding one entry per CDR3 protein. The table has more than 450,000 distinct CDR3 sequences, about a sixth seen once. This clonotype was obtained from a human donor who donated a stem cell graft to a child with acute lymphoblastic leukemia. The sample here was PBMCs from the stem cell graft donor, taken from the stem cell graft. The gene calls are TRBV6-5 and TRBJ2-2; 8 bases are shared with TRBD1. The CDR3 DNA sequence: TGTGCCAGCAGTTATTTGTCGACAGGGGCCGCCACCGGGGAGCTGTTTTTT. It codes for CASSYLSTGAATGELFF.